Listed below are T cell receptor beta chains from one sample, sequenced in a study of T cell responses to AZD1222 COVID-19 vaccine. Sequencing used immunoSEQ multiplex PCR; TCRdb keeps in-frame clones, though not all of them. The table shows around 95,000 clones, with approximately 87% occurring only once. The sample was peripheral blood, taken on day 0 of AZD1222 vaccination. These receptors all stem from an adult in good health. CDR3s include the opening cysteine and the closing phenylalanine or tryptophan. The D gene is left open where the match is weak. Clone sizes are given selectively: once, few, many, or a class where the clone is expanded.

J: TRBJ1-2; D: TRBD1; size: .; V: TRBV15; CDR3: CATRSSGTVIYGYTF; DNA: TGTGCCACCAGGTCTTCCGGGACAGTAATCTATGGCTACACCTTC
J: TRBJ1-5; D: .; size: once; V: TRBV7-2; CDR3: CASSLWAGSNQPQHF; DNA: TGTGCCAGCAGCTTATGGGCAGGGAGCAATCAGCCCCAGCATTTT
J: TRBJ1-4; D: .; size: .; V: TRBV6-5; CDR3: CASRVGRNEKLFF; DNA: TGTGCCAGCAGGGTTGGGAGGAATGAAAAACTGTTTTTT
J: TRBJ2-7; D: .; size: .; V: TRBV11-3; CDR3: CASSPRNREVSGEQYF; DNA: TGTGCCAGCAGCCCGCGGAACAGGGAAGTATCTGGCGAGCAGTACTTC
J: TRBJ1-3; D: .; size: once; V: TRBV3-1/TRBV3-2; CDR3: CASSSRGGESGNTIYF; DNA: TGTGCCAGCAGCTCCCGTGGGGGTGAGTCTGGAAACACCATATATTTT
J: TRBJ1-5; D: .; size: .; V: TRBV7-2; CDR3: CASSRRTGGNQPQHF; DNA: TGTGCCAGCAGCCGTAGGACTGGAGGAAATCAGCCCCAGCATTTT
J: TRBJ2-1; D: .; size: .; V: TRBV14; CDR3: CASSQAGGRSYNEQFF; DNA: TGTGCCAGCAGCCAAGCGGGGGGCAGGTCCTACAATGAGCAGTTCTTC
J: TRBJ2-3; D: TRBD2; size: .; V: TRBV11-2; CDR3: CASSLTSGGAFPNTDTQYF; DNA: TGTGCCAGCAGCTTAACGAGCGGGGGGGCCTTCCCGAACACAGATACGCAGTATTTT
J: TRBJ1-6; D: .; size: few; V: TRBV7-9; CDR3: CASSLEGGNSPLHF; DNA: TGTGCCAGCAGCTTAGAGGGTGGGAATTCACCCCTCCACTTT
J: TRBJ2-2; D: TRBD2; size: .; V: TRBV7-2; CDR3: CASSSTSGRANGELFF; DNA: TGTGCCAGCAGCTCAACTAGCGGGAGGGCCAACGGGGAGCTGTTTTTT
J: TRBJ2-1; D: TRBD1; size: .; V: TRBV18; CDR3: CASSPPTGNNEQFF; DNA: TGTGCCAGCTCACCGCCGACAGGGAACAATGAGCAGTTCTTC
J: TRBJ1-1; D: TRBD1; size: once; V: TRBV3-1/TRBV3-2; CDR3: CASSHLGQFNTEAFF; DNA: TGTGCCAGCAGCCACCTGGGACAGTTCAACACTGAAGCTTTCTTT
J: TRBJ2-7; D: .; size: .; V: TRBV13; CDR3: CASSLGGGTYEQYF; DNA: TGTGCCAGCAGCTTAGGGGGGGGCACCTACGAGCAGTACTTC
J: TRBJ2-1; D: TRBD2; size: .; V: TRBV5-1; CDR3: CASSFQDGGAYNEQFF; DNA: TGCGCCAGCAGCTTCCAAGACGGGGGGGCCTACAATGAGCAGTTCTTC
J: TRBJ2-7; D: .; size: .; V: TRBV7-2; CDR3: CASSLDWTYEQYF; DNA: TGTGCCAGCAGCTTAGATTGGACGTACGAGCAGTACTTC
J: TRBJ1-3; D: .; size: few; V: TRBV7-9; CDR3: CASSLPGPSENTIYF; DNA: TGTGCCAGCAGCTTACCGGGACCGTCAGAGAACACCATATATTTT
J: TRBJ2-7; D: .; size: .; V: TRBV25-1; CDR3: CASSSTSYEQYF; DNA: TGTGCCAGCAGCTCTACTTCCTACGAGCAGTACTTC
J: TRBJ2-7; D: TRBD1; size: few; V: TRBV27; CDR3: CASSMTGLSYEQYF; DNA: TGTGCCAGCAGCATGACAGGGCTATCCTACGAGCAGTACTTC
J: TRBJ2-2; D: TRBD2; size: .; V: TRBV4-2; CDR3: CASSQRLAGGPNTGELFF; DNA: TGTGCCAGCAGCCAGCGACTAGCGGGGGGGCCAAACACCGGGGAGCTGTTTTTT
J: TRBJ2-5; D: .; size: few; V: TRBV7-3; CDR3: CASSSLDLTQYF; DNA: TGTGCCAGCAGCTCCCTTGACCTGACCCAGTACTTC
J: TRBJ1-5; D: .; size: .; V: TRBV27; CDR3: CASSLSSPLDPTGVPNQPQHF; DNA: TGTGCCAGCAGTTTGTCCTCCCCCTTAGACCCAACTGGTGTCCCTAATCAGCCCCAGCATTTT
J: TRBJ1-2; D: TRBD1; size: .; V: TRBV3-1/TRBV3-2; CDR3: CASREQGGGYGYTF; DNA: TGTGCCAGCAGAGAACAGGGGGGCGGCTATGGCTACACCTTC
J: TRBJ2-1; D: TRBD2; size: .; V: TRBV9; CDR3: CASSRQLAGGYNEQFF; DNA: TGTGCCAGCAGCCGTCAACTAGCGGGGGGTTACAATGAGCAGTTCTTC
J: TRBJ1-2; D: .; size: .; V: TRBV6-5; CDR3: CASSPGVHYGYTF; DNA: TGTGCCAGCAGTCCCGGGGTACACTATGGCTACACCTTC
J: TRBJ1-2; D: TRBD1; size: .; V: TRBV6-5; CDR3: CASSYTSNRGYGYTF; DNA: TGTGCCAGCAGTTACACGTCCAACAGGGGATATGGCTACACCTTC
J: TRBJ1-6; D: TRBD1; size: .; V: TRBV7-8; CDR3: CASRLQGMGLVAPLHF; DNA: TGTGCCAGCAGACTACAGGGGATGGGATTGGTAGCACCCCTCCACTTT
J: TRBJ2-5; D: TRBD1; size: .; V: TRBV7-8; CDR3: CASSLVHRGKRQETQYF; DNA: TGTGCCAGCAGCTTAGTGCACAGGGGAAAAAGACAAGAGACCCAGTACTTC
J: TRBJ2-1; D: .; size: .; V: TRBV9; CDR3: CASSVGWDEQFF; DNA: TGTGCCAGCAGCGTAGGTTGGGATGAGCAGTTCTTC
J: TRBJ1-4; D: .; size: .; V: TRBV25-1; CDR3: CASKQTGRFRNEKLFF; DNA: TGTGCCAGCAAGCAAACGGGGAGGTTTCGGAATGAAAAACTGTTTTTT
J: TRBJ2-2; D: TRBD2; size: .; V: TRBV24-1; CDR3: CATSDRGGIYAGELFF; DNA: TGTGCCACCAGTGACCGGGGGGGGATTTACGCCGGGGAGCTGTTTTTT
J: TRBJ1-2; D: .; size: .; V: TRBV12-5; CDR3: CASGPAGLSLSYGYTF; DNA: TGTGCTAGTGGTCCCGCCGGACTGAGTCTCAGCTATGGCTACACCTTC
J: TRBJ2-3; D: .; size: .; V: TRBV5-4; CDR3: CASTLTPFRTDTQYF; DNA: TGTGCCAGCACTCTGACACCGTTCAGAACAGATACGCAGTATTTT
J: TRBJ1-2; D: .; size: .; V: TRBV10-3; CDR3: CAIKRDESGYTF; DNA: TGTGCCATCAAGCGGGACGAAAGTGGCTACACCTTC
J: TRBJ1-5; D: TRBD1; size: .; V: TRBV5-1; CDR3: CASRQGAMSNQPQHF; DNA: TGCGCCAGTAGACAGGGGGCGATGAGCAATCAGCCCCAGCATTTT
J: TRBJ2-7; D: .; size: .; V: TRBV2; CDR3: CATSGQSESEQYF; DNA: TGTGCCACCTCCGGACAGTCAGAAAGCGAGCAGTACTTC
J: TRBJ2-7; D: .; size: .; V: TRBV23-1; CDR3: CASKWVSEQYF; DNA: TGCGCCAGCAAGTGGGTTTCCGAGCAGTACTTC
J: TRBJ1-2; D: TRBD1; size: .; V: TRBV5-1; CDR3: CASSLQGQGPYGYTF; DNA: TGCGCCAGCAGCTTGCAAGGACAGGGACCCTATGGCTACACCTTC
J: TRBJ1-1; D: .; size: .; V: TRBV5-1; CDR3: CASGRLRVRNTEAFF; DNA: TGCGCCAGCGGGAGACTCAGGGTGAGGAACACTGAAGCTTTCTTT
J: TRBJ2-3; D: .; size: .; V: TRBV7-2; CDR3: CASSPTATDTQYF; DNA: TGTGCCAGCAGCCCGACAGCGACAGATACGCAGTATTTT
J: TRBJ2-3; D: .; size: few; V: TRBV18; CDR3: CASSPVRETDTQYF; DNA: TGTGCCAGCTCCCCAGTCAGGGAGACAGATACGCAGTATTTT
J: TRBJ1-4; D: .; size: .; V: TRBV2; CDR3: CASNVGPGEKLFF; DNA: TGTGCCAGCAATGTCGGGCCTGGAGAAAAACTGTTTTTT
J: TRBJ2-2; D: .; size: .; V: TRBV7-7; CDR3: CASSLNPGHTGELFF; DNA: TGTGCCAGCAGCTTAAACCCGGGGCACACCGGGGAGCTGTTTTTT
J: TRBJ1-1; D: .; size: .; V: TRBV14; CDR3: CASSQLGGTEAFF; DNA: TGTGCCAGCAGCCAGCTAGGGGGGACTGAAGCTTTCTTT
J: TRBJ2-7; D: .; size: .; V: TRBV6-5; CDR3: CASFEGESYEQYF; DNA: TGTGCCAGCTTTGAGGGGGAATCCTACGAGCAGTACTTC
J: TRBJ1-4; D: .; size: .; V: TRBV5-1; CDR3: CASSRITGSSENEKLFF; DNA: TGCGCCAGCAGCCGAATTACAGGGTCCTCCGAAAATGAAAAACTGTTTTTT